This T cell receptor beta chain was recorded in a study of CD8 T cells in ankylosing spondylitis. Overall study results and limits: Some motif variants were previously reported in reactive arthritis synovial fluid and blood. Seemingly characteristic of ankylosing spondylitis blood was a TCR beta motif consisting of under 10 highly homologous variants. Clones linked with disease were CD8+ and fairly uncommon in the peripheral blood. Matched synovial fluid from ankylosing spondylitis patients was reported to be enriched for disease-linked clones.

V lost 4 bases, J lost 4 bases, and 16 bases stayed unmatched. The CDR3 has 19 residues. Germline V lookup: CDR1 SGDLS, CDR2 YYNGEE. TCRdb recomputed calls from the 5' RACE reads with MiXCR, one row per CDR3 protein. Of hundreds of thousands of distinct CDR3 sequences in the sample, about a sixth are singletons; the top ten hold approximately 42%. This clonotype was seen a few times. The antigen is undetermined. Sample: blood, either unsorted or a sorted T cell fraction (not recorded which). This receptor was identified in a male donor with ankylosing spondylitis. The chain carries TRBV9 and TRBJ2-2, with TRBD2 matching over 10 bases. This CDR3 reads CASSTQKGRAGGVTGELFF. CDR3 coding DNA: TGTGCCAGCAGCACCCAGAAGGGACGAGCGGGAGGGGTCACCGGGGAGCTGTTTTTT.